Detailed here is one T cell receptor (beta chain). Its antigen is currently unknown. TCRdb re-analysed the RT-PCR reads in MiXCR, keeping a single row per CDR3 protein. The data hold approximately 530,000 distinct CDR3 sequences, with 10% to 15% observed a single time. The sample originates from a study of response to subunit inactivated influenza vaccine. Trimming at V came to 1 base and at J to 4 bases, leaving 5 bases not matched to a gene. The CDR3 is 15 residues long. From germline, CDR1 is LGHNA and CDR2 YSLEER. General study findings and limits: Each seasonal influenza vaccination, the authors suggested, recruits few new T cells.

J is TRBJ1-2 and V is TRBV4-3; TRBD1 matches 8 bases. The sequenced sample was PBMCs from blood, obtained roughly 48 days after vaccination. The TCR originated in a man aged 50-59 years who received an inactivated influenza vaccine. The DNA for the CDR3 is TGCGCCAGCAGCCAAGGTGGACAGGGAGTCTATGGCTACACCTTC. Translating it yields CASSQGGQGVYGYTF.